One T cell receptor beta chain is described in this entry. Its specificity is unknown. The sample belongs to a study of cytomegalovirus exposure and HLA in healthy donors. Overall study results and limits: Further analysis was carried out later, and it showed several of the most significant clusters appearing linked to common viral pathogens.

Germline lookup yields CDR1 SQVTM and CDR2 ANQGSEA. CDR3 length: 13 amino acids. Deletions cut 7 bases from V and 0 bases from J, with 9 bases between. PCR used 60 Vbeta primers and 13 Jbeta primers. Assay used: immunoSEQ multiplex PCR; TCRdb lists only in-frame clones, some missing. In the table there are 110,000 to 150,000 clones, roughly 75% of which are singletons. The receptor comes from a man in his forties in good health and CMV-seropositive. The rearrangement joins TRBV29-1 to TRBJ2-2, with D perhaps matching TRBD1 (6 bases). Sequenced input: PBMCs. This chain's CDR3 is CSANRANTGELFF. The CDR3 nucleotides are TGCAGCGCAAACAGGGCGAACACCGGGGAGCTGTTTTTT.